What follows are 7 T cell receptor beta chains derived from one specimen sequenced in a study of T-cell reconstitution after alpha-beta-depleted transplantation in children. Unique molecular identifiers were used to barcode this TCRbeta library. TCRdb passed the PCR reads through MiXCR, listing each CDR3 protein once. The data hold around 490,000 distinct CDR3 sequences, with 10% to 12% observed a single time. The sample was PBMCs, mostly from graft donor cells, taken 180 days after TCRalphabeta/CD19-depleted stem cell transplant. These receptor sequences come from a female patient under 10 years old who had a stem cell transplant for aplastic anemia, so the T cells may come from the graft donor.

This chain connects TRBV9 to TRBJ1-3; the D gene is possibly TRBD1 (6 bases). The germline V gene has CDR1 SGDLS and CDR2 YYNGEE. The CDR3 extends over 15 amino acids. Trimming stripped 4 bases from V and 2 bases from J, with 13 bases between. CDR3 sequence (DNA): TGTGCCAGCAGCTTGGAGTCAGGGGCTGGAAACACCATATATTTT. This sequence encodes CASSLESGAGNTIYF. The whole variable domain, remainder taken from reference TRBV9 and TRBJ1-3, is DSGVTQTPKHLITATGQRVTLRCSPRSGDLSVYWYQQSLDQGLQFLIQYYNGEERAKGNILERFSAQQFPDLHSELNLSSLELGDSALYFCASSLESGAGNTIYFGEGSWLTVV.

This clonotype was seen only a few times. The chain combines TRBV21-1 with TRBJ2-2; the table gives TRBD1 as D, unverified against the DNA. TRBV21-1 is a pseudogene locus. This CDR3 is built from 16 residues. In DNA, the CDR3 is TGTGCCAGCAGCAAAGAAGCCGCAGGGGCGGGCGGGGAGCTGTTTTTT. It encodes CASSKEAAGAGGELFF.

This clonotype occurred a few times. The chain is built from TRBV14 and TRBJ2-1; 12 bases align to TRBD2. Germline CDR1 SGHDN, CDR2 FVKESK. The CDR3 covers 16 residues. V shed 0 bases, J shed 8 bases, and the junction held 5 bases outside the gene matches. CDR3 in DNA: TGTGCCAGCAGCCAAGATAGACTAGCGGGAGCAGATGAGCAGTTCTTC. Residues: CASSQDRLAGADEQFF.

This clonotype showed up many times. V and J are TRBV5-6 and TRBJ2-1; D is perhaps TRBD2 (6 bases). CDR3 length equals 15 residues. CDR1 is SGHDT and CDR2 is YYEEEE in the germline V gene. V was shortened by 0 bases and J by 8 bases, with 15 bases between the two germline ends. CDR3 residues: CASSLDLGGLDEQFF. The CDR3 region has the DNA TGTGCCAGCAGCTTGGACTTGGGGGGTTTGGATGAGCAGTTCTTC.

The CDR3 DNA follows: TGTGCCATCAGTTTCGACACACAAGAGACCCAGTACTTC. Translation gives CAISFDTQETQYF. V and J are TRBV10-3 and TRBJ2-5; D remains unclear. This CDR3 is 13 amino acids long. CDR1 and CDR2 (germline): ENHRY, SYGVKD. V was trimmed by 5 bases and J by 2 bases, leaving 9 bases between them.

The genes are TRBV12-3 or TRBV12-4 and TRBJ2-1, with 10 bases fitting TRBD2. The CDR3 loop spans 15 amino acids. The V segment lost 4 bases and the J segment 4 bases; nucleotides outside the gene matches: 4. The CDR3 reads CASSWRTSGYNEQFF. In DNA, the CDR3 is TGTGCCAGCAGTTGGCGGACTAGCGGTTACAATGAGCAGTTCTTC.

This clonotype was seen more than once but under ten times. The chain has TRBV28 and TRBJ2-7; 9 bases fit TRBD1. Trimming cost V 6 bases and J 3 bases; bases outside gene matches: 3. The CDR3 consists of 13 residues. The V gene's germline CDR1 is MDHEN and CDR2 SYDVKM. CDR3 residues: CASRTGGYYEQYF. The CDR3 DNA reads TGTGCCAGCAGAACAGGGGGCTACTACGAGCAGTACTTC.